Sequencing of this T cell receptor (beta chain) was carried out in a study of breast tumors, draining lymph nodes, adjacent tissues (TCRdb year 2016). With respect to the entire study: The study compared TCR beta repertoires across tumor, adjacent nontumor tissue and axillary lymph nodes from breast cancer patients. In human breast cancer, the study set out to evaluate how tumor, surrounding tissue and draining lymph node repertoires relate to one another and whether T cells may move between these sites. The research as a whole found: The similarity between tumor and nontumor tissue repertoires was significantly greater in luminal-like breast cancer than in basal-like breast cancer. Tumor T-cell repertoires showed less diversity than lymph node repertoires and more diversity than nontumor tissue repertoires, and tumor T-cell repertoires showed preferential V and J gene usage. Rather than being directly demonstrated, the conclusion that tumor T cells originate in lymph nodes was presented as consistent with a hypothesis. The data were considered consistent with most tumor T cells being derived from the lymph node and subsequently expanding within tumor tissue.

Trimming costs V 6 bases and J 0 bases, and their ends lie 9 bases apart. Reading from cysteine to phenylalanine, the CDR3 counts 15 amino acids. Of the read, only the CDR3 DNA is kept; its 45 bases are in frame from base 1. Reading the germline V gene (reference sequence) gives CDR1 LNHNV and CDR2 YYDKDF. Sequencing was carried out with an Illumina HiSeq 2000. Multiplex PCR amplification was used to build the TCR beta chain libraries. High-throughput sequencing was used to analyze the amplified TCR beta chain products. TCRdb reran the public reads through fastp at Q25 and MiXCR, keeping productive beta chains. Rows with one shared CDR3 protein collapse into an entry with the most common genes and DNA. In this sample the table shows about 230,000 distinct CDR3 sequences, about 30% of which occur a single time. The ten top clones hold about 1.4% of the sample. This clonotype was seen at least ten times. Its antigen is still unknown. There are no base qualities to consult, and no much larger clone falls within one base.

Lymph node samples came from the axillary draining lymph nodes of breast cancer patients. Sequenced: axillary lymph node tissue. The chain was built from TRBV15 and TRBJ2-6; tentative D gene TRBD2, with 5 bases matching. The source is a female donor with breast cancer. Some clones in this sample may be carry-over from other donors' samples. The DNA sequence is TGTGCCACCAGGTCGGGGTCCTCTGGGGCCAACGTCCTGACTTTC. The translation is CATRSGSSGANVLTF.